This TCR beta chain was observed in a study of blood T cells in healthy people across ages (dated by TCRdb to between 2014 and 2017). For context, the study as a whole: In model experiments, template switching captured roughly one uniquely barcoded TCR beta cDNA molecule for every two T cells. Four age groups were formed from the donors: young (average approximately 17 years), middle-aged (just under 40), aged (approximately 60) and long-lived (more than 75). The study measured age-related changes in TCR beta repertoire diversity using deep sequencing normalized with unique cDNA molecular identifiers. To avoid experimental bias, donors of different ages were distributed randomly across sequencing lanes. The study analyzed two additional independent replicas of 1 million unique cDNA reads from the same blood draw for two donors, one aged 18 to 30 and one aged 80 or older. Study-wide findings and limitations: Observed TCR beta diversity per million T cells fell roughly linearly with age, and a significant reduction was already apparent by age about 43. Since profiling was done on bulk unsorted PBMCs, naive and antigen-experienced compartments could not be conclusively compared. Donor CMV infection status was unknown, potentially confounding age-related changes in expanded clonotypes. There was a strong correlation between observed TCR beta diversity and the percentage of naive T cells measured by flow cytometry. Compared with the aged group, the long-lived group had more naive CD4+ T cells, fewer expanded clones and increased TCR diversity, a pattern suggesting age selection. Total diversity estimates from one million sequenced T cells were considered lower bounds and underestimates.

As encoded in the germline V gene, CDR1 is MGHRA while CDR2 is YSYEKL. The CDR3 runs 17 residues from the cysteine to the phenylalanine. Only the CDR3 portion is preserved as DNA: 51 bases, with reading frame beginning at the first base. V was cut back by 1 base and J by 0 bases, leaving a gap of 13 bases between them. Donors were 39 systemically healthy Caucasian individuals from Russia aged roughly 6 to 90 years. Roughly 9 milliliters of peripheral blood were drawn from each donor into EDTA-treated Vacutainer tubes. Ficoll-Paque density-gradient centrifugation was used to isolate PBMCs, with at least 6.5 million obtained per sample. Trizol reagent was used to extract total RNA from the PBMCs, yielding at least 5 micrograms per sample. The percentages of naive CD45RAhigh/CD27high T cells were determined by flow cytometry on a PBMC aliquot from every donor. This clonotype was seen a few times. The specificity of this receptor is unknown. Within one base of it there is no much larger clone, and no base qualities were kept.

Library construction relied on 5' RACE. The data were produced on an Illumina HiSeq 2500. The second PCR ran for about 7 to 11 cycles and used a J-beta primer mix along with a sample-barcoded 5' primer. Each TCR beta cDNA molecule received a unique molecular identifier from a template-switch 5' adaptor carrying 12 random nucleotides. Each sample yielded at least 2.5 million CDR3-containing paired-end reads. First-strand cDNA was synthesized from all RNA with the Mint cDNA synthesis kit, primed by a TRBC-specific oligonucleotide. After uracil-DNA glycosylase treatment, a first 18-cycle PCR used universal primers M1SS and BC2_uni_R on all cDNA. From the authors' description of their analysis: For normalization, 1 million high-quality reads, each with a distinct molecular identifier, were randomly selected from each sample. Instead of being binned into consensus sequences, reads with shared molecular identifiers were discarded. MiTCR, run with a Q25 quality threshold and the strictest error-elimination algorithm, handled CDR3 identification, clonotype clustering and error correction. A nonparametric unseen species model using Euler transformation provided a lower-bound estimate of total TCR beta diversity. TCRdb reran the public reads through fastp at Q25 and MiXCR, keeping productive beta chains. Identical CDR3 protein sequences are pooled into one entry, listed with their most common genes and DNA. TCRdb's processing, not the authors', yielded these V and J calls. This sample comprises some 1,500,000 distinct CDR3 sequences, 35% to 45% of them detected only once. The top ten constitute less than 5% of the sample.

The chain employs TRBV4-1 and TRBJ1-3; D gene: possibly TRBD1, on 6 matching bases. The specimen sequenced was blood. The TCR sequence derives from a woman between 18 and 29 years old in good health. The CDR3 reads as follows: CASSQGRQGSSGNTIYF. The DNA sequence is as follows: TGCGCCAGCAGCCAAGGCAGGCAGGGGAGCTCTGGAAACACCATATATTTT.